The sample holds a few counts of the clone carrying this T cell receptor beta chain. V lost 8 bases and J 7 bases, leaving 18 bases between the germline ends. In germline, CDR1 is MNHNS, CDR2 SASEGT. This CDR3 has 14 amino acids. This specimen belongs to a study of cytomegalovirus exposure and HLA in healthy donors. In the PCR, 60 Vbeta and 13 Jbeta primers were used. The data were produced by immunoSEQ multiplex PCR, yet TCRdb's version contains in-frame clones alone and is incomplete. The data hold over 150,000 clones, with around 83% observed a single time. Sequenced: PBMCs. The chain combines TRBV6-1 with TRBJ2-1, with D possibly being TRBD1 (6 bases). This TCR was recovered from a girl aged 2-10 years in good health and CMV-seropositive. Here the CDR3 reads CASVRLKGVNEQFF. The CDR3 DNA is TGTGCCAGCGTGAGGTTAAAGGGGGTTAATGAGCAGTTCTTC.